Listed below are T cell receptor beta chains from one sample, sequenced in a study of shared clonotypes between healthy human individuals. Only in-frame clones appear in the TCRdb table, and some are missing; sequencing was by immunoSEQ multiplex PCR. The sample has millions of clones; around 95% are singletons. Sequencing was carried out using naive CD4+ T cells sorted from blood. The source is a young man in good health. Both conserved end residues are part of each CDR3. A D gene is named only where the DNA matches it firmly. Clone size is shown for a subset of rows, as once, few, many or a class of expanded clone.

clone size: .
J gene: TRBJ1-1
D gene: .
V gene: TRBV10-3
CDR3 DNA: TGTGCCATCAGTGAGTCGCGGGGTGGCACTGAAGCTTTCTTT
CDR3 protein: CAISESRGGTEAFF

clone size: once
J gene: TRBJ1-3
D gene: TRBD1
V gene: TRBV9
CDR3 DNA: TGTGCCAGCAGCGTGACAGGGACCCCTGGAAACACCATATATTTT
CDR3 protein: CASSVTGTPGNTIYF

clone size: .
J gene: TRBJ1-5
D gene: TRBD1
V gene: TRBV19
CDR3 DNA: TGTGCCAGTGGTTGGACAGGGGTCAATCAGCCCCAGCATTTT
CDR3 protein: CASGWTGVNQPQHF

clone size: .
J gene: TRBJ1-3
D gene: .
V gene: TRBV9
CDR3 DNA: TGTGCCAGCAGCGTTGAGCCCCAAGCGACGGGGCTCTTTGGAAACACCATATATTTT
CDR3 protein: CASSVEPQATGLFGNTIYF

clone size: .
J gene: TRBJ2-5
D gene: .
V gene: TRBV2
CDR3 DNA: TGTGCCAGCAGTGGGCAGGGTGTTGGGGAGACCCAGTACTTC
CDR3 protein: CASSGQGVGETQYF

clone size: .
J gene: TRBJ1-2
D gene: .
V gene: TRBV27
CDR3 DNA: TGTGCCAGCGGATCAGGGGATTCTAACTATGGCTACACCTTC
CDR3 protein: CASGSGDSNYGYTF

clone size: .
J gene: TRBJ2-7
D gene: TRBD1
V gene: TRBV5-1
CDR3 DNA: TGCGCCAGCAGCTTGGAGGGACAGGGGCTCCACGAGCAGTACTTC
CDR3 protein: CASSLEGQGLHEQYF

clone size: .
J gene: TRBJ2-1
D gene: .
V gene: TRBV30
CDR3 DNA: TGTGCCTGGAGTGTATTGAATGAGCAGTTCTTC
CDR3 protein: CAWSVLNEQFF

clone size: .
J gene: TRBJ2-3
D gene: .
V gene: TRBV7-9
CDR3 DNA: TGTGCCAGCACCCTCGACAGTCTCCCCACAGATACGCAGTATTTT
CDR3 protein: CASTLDSLPTDTQYF

clone size: .
J gene: TRBJ1-6
D gene: TRBD1
V gene: TRBV5-1
CDR3 DNA: TGCGCCAGCAGCTTGGTCCTAATTAATACAGGGGCTTCTTCACCCCTCCACTTT
CDR3 protein: CASSLVLINTGASSPLHF

clone size: .
J gene: TRBJ2-5
D gene: TRBD1
V gene: TRBV6-5
CDR3 DNA: TGTGCCAGCCGACCCTTGACACAGGGGGAGACCCAGTACTTC
CDR3 protein: CASRPLTQGETQYF

clone size: .
J gene: TRBJ2-7
D gene: .
V gene: TRBV28
CDR3 DNA: TGTGCCAGCAAAGAATCACAGGGAATCTCCTACGAGCAGTACTTC
CDR3 protein: CASKESQGISYEQYF

clone size: .
J gene: TRBJ1-4
D gene: TRBD1
V gene: TRBV4-1
CDR3 DNA: TGCGCCAGCAGCCAAGGCCGGGACAGGAATGAAAAACTGTTTTTT
CDR3 protein: CASSQGRDRNEKLFF

clone size: .
J gene: TRBJ2-1
D gene: .
V gene: TRBV7-2
CDR3 DNA: TGTGCCAGCAGCTTAGCCCACGGGCCTTACAATGAGCAGTTCTTC
CDR3 protein: CASSLAHGPYNEQFF

clone size: .
J gene: TRBJ2-7
D gene: .
V gene: TRBV28
CDR3 DNA: TGTGCCAGCAGTCGCACCAGGGTGAGCTCCTACGAGCAGTACTTC
CDR3 protein: CASSRTRVSSYEQYF

clone size: .
J gene: TRBJ2-4
D gene: .
V gene: TRBV30
CDR3 DNA: TGTGCCTGGAGTGACACAAACATTCAGTACTTC
CDR3 protein: CAWSDTNIQYF

clone size: .
J gene: TRBJ1-3
D gene: .
V gene: TRBV2
CDR3 DNA: TGTGCCAGCAGTGAAGGAAGGGGTAGGAGCTCTGGAAACACCATATATTTT
CDR3 protein: CASSEGRGRSSGNTIYF

clone size: .
J gene: TRBJ2-5
D gene: TRBD2
V gene: TRBV10-1
CDR3 DNA: TGCGCCAGCAGTGCGGGGGGTTCGGAGACCCAGTACTTC
CDR3 protein: CASSAGGSETQYF

clone size: .
J gene: TRBJ1-4
D gene: .
V gene: TRBV4-3
CDR3 DNA: TGCGCCAGCAGCCAAGAAAGGGGAGAGGCTAATGAAAAACTGTTTTTT
CDR3 protein: CASSQERGEANEKLFF

clone size: .
J gene: TRBJ2-1
D gene: .
V gene: TRBV7-2
CDR3 DNA: TGTGCCAGCAGCCTCTCTCGGGGGGCAACCTACAATGAGCAGTTCTTC
CDR3 protein: CASSLSRGATYNEQFF

clone size: .
J gene: TRBJ2-2
D gene: TRBD2
V gene: TRBV7-9
CDR3 DNA: TGTGCCAGCAGCACCGGGACTAGCCCTACCGGGGAGCTGTTTTTT
CDR3 protein: CASSTGTSPTGELFF

clone size: few
J gene: TRBJ1-1
D gene: .
V gene: TRBV6-5
CDR3 DNA: TGTGCCAGCAGTACAAGCCGTGAAGCTTTCTTT
CDR3 protein: CASSTSREAFF

clone size: .
J gene: TRBJ2-1
D gene: .
V gene: TRBV28
CDR3 DNA: TGTGCCAGCAGTAACCGGGGGGGACAGTACAATGAGCAGTTCTTC
CDR3 protein: CASSNRGGQYNEQFF

clone size: .
J gene: TRBJ2-7
D gene: .
V gene: TRBV7-9
CDR3 DNA: TGTGCCAGCAGCTTAGCGCACCAGTTCTACGAGCAGTACTTC
CDR3 protein: CASSLAHQFYEQYF

clone size: .
J gene: TRBJ1-3
D gene: .
V gene: TRBV2
CDR3 DNA: TGTGCCAGCAGTGTAGGACAGCTCTCTGGAAACACCATATATTTT
CDR3 protein: CASSVGQLSGNTIYF

clone size: .
J gene: TRBJ1-5
D gene: .
V gene: TRBV6-5
CDR3 DNA: TGTGCCAGCAGTCCCACCGGGCCCCATCAGCCCCAGCATTTT
CDR3 protein: CASSPTGPHQPQHF

clone size: .
J gene: TRBJ2-1
D gene: TRBD1
V gene: TRBV11-3
CDR3 DNA: TGTGCCAGCAGCCCCCGACAGGGCCCCTACAATGAGCAGTTCTTC
CDR3 protein: CASSPRQGPYNEQFF

clone size: .
J gene: TRBJ2-5
D gene: .
V gene: TRBV30
CDR3 DNA: TGTGCCTGGAGTGTCCGACGGGGGGAGACCCAGTACTTC
CDR3 protein: CAWSVRRGETQYF

clone size: .
J gene: TRBJ2-7
D gene: .
V gene: TRBV10-1
CDR3 DNA: TGCGCCAGCAGTGAGTCGAGATACTACGAGCAGTACTTC
CDR3 protein: CASSESRYYEQYF

clone size: .
J gene: TRBJ2-5
D gene: .
V gene: TRBV5-1
CDR3 DNA: TGCGCCAGCAGCTTGGTGGCTCAAGAGACCCAGTACTTC
CDR3 protein: CASSLVAQETQYF

clone size: .
J gene: TRBJ2-3
D gene: .
V gene: TRBV25-1
CDR3 DNA: TGTGCCAGCAGTGAATACCCCTCGCCGCAGTATTTT
CDR3 protein: CASSEYPSPQYF

clone size: .
J gene: TRBJ2-7
D gene: TRBD1
V gene: TRBV15
CDR3 DNA: TGTGCCACCAGCGCGAGGGGGCCCGAGCAGTACTTC
CDR3 protein: CATSARGPEQYF

clone size: .
J gene: TRBJ2-5
D gene: TRBD1
V gene: TRBV6-5
CDR3 DNA: TGTGCCAACAGTCCAGGGGGGACCCAGTACTTC
CDR3 protein: CANSPGGTQYF